This T cell receptor (beta chain) derives from a study of beta chain features in type 1 diabetes. Overall study results and limits: PCR might pick shorter templates more often, in the same way for patients and controls. Shorter TCRB CDR3s, moderately but significantly so, were found in Type 1 diabetes patients in all four CD4+ subsets.

In its sample, this clone was seen a few times. Its target is not known. V was clipped by 8 bases and J by 7 bases, with 21 bases between them. CDR3 length: 14 residues. Germline-derived CDR1 and CDR2 are SGHTA and FQGNSA. The study reverse transcribed the entire isolated RNA, so it sequenced expressed TCRB transcripts. Regulatory, naive and central memory T cell samples averaged about 3.5 million reads. TCRdb keeps only in-frame clones here, not all; method: immunoSEQ multiplex PCR. The sample includes 600,000 or so clones, about an eighth of them seen just once. Sequenced input: naive CD4+ T cells from blood. This clonotype was obtained from a man between 25 and 39 years old with type 1 diabetes. The rearrangement joins TRBV7-2 to TRBJ2-7; the D gene could be TRBD1 or TRBD2 (5 bases each). The CDR3: CASSLGVIGEEQYF. CDR3 DNA: TGTGCCAGCTCCCTCGGGGTGATAGGGGAAGAGCAGTACTTC.